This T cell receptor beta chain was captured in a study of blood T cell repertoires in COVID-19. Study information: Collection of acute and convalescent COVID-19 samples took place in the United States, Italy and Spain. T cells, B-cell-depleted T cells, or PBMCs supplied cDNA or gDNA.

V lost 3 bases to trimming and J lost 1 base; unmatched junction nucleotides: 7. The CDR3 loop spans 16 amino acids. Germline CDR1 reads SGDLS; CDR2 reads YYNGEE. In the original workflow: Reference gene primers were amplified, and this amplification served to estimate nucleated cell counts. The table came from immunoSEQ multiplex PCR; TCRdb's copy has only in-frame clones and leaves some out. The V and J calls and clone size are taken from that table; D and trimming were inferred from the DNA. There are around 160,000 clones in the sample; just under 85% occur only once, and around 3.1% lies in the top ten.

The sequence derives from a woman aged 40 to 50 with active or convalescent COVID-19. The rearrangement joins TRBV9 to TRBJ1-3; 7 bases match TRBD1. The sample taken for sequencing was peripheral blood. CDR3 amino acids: CASSGVDRASGNTIYF. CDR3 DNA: TGTGCCAGCAGCGGTGTCGACAGGGCTTCTGGAAACACCATATATTTT.